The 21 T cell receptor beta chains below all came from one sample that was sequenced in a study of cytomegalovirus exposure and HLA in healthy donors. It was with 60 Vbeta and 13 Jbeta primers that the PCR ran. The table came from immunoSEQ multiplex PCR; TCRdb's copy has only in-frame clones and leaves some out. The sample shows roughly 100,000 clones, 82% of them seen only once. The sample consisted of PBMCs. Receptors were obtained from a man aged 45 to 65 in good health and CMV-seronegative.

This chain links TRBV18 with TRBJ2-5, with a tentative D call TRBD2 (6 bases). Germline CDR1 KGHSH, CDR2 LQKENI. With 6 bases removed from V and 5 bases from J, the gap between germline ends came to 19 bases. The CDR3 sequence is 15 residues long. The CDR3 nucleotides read TGTGCCAGCTCCCCAAACTACGGGAGCGGGGAGACCCAGTACTTC. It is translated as CASSPNYGSGETQYF.

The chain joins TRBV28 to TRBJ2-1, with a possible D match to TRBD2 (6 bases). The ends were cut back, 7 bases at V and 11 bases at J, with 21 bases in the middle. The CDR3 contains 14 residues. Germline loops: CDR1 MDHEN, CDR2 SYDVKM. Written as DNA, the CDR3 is TGTGCCAGCAAACTGGTCATCGGCGGGACTCAGCAGTTCTTC. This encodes CASKLVIGGTQQFF.

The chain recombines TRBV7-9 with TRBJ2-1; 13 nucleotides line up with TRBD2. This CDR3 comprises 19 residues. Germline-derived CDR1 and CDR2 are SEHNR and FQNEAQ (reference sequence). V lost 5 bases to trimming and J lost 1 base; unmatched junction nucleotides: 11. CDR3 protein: CASSPHRLAGGESYNEQFF. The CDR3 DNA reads TGTGCCAGCAGCCCACACCGACTAGCGGGAGGAGAGTCCTACAATGAGCAGTTCTTC.

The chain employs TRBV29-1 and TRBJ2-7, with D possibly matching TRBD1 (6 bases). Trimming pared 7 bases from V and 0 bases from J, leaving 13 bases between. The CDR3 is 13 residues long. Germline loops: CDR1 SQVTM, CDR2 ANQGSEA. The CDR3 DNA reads TGCAGCGCGAGCAGGGGTAGCTCCTACGAGCAGTACTTC. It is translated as CSASRGSSYEQYF.

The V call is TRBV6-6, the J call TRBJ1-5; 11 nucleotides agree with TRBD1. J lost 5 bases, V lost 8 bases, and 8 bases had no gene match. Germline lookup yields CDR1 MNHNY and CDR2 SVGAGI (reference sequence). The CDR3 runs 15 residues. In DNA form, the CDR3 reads TGTGCCAGCTCCCTATCGGGACAGGGGGATCAGCCCCAGCATTTT. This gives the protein CASSLSGQGDQPQHF.

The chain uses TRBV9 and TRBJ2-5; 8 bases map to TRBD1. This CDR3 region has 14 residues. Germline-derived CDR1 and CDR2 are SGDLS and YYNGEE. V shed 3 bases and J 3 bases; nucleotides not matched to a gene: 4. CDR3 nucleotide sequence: TGTGCCAGCAGCGCGGACAGGGATAAAGAGACCCAGTACTTC. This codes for CASSADRDKETQYF.

CDR3 region: CASSSLPGQGAIYGYTF. DNA of the CDR3: TGTGCCAGCAGCTCCCTCCCGGGACAGGGGGCTATCTATGGCTACACCTTC. V gene TRBV7-9 combines with J gene TRBJ1-2; the match to TRBD1 covers 12 bases. This CDR3 is 17 amino acids long. The V gene end was trimmed by 4 bases and the J gene end by 4 bases; junction bases not matched to a gene: 10. Germline lookup yields CDR1 SEHNR and CDR2 FQNEAQ (reference sequence).

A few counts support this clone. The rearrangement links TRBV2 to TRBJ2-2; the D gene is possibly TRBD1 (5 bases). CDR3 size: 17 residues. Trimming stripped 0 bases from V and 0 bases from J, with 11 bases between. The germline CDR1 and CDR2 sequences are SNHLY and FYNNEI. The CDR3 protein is CASSEALRTPNTGELFF. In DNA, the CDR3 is TGTGCCAGCAGTGAAGCACTGCGGACACCGAACACCGGGGAGCTGTTTTTT.

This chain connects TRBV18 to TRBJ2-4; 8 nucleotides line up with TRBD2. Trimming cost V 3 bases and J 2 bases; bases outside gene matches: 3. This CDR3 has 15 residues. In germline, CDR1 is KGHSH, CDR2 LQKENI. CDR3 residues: CASSPAGGTKNIQYF. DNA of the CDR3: TGTGCCAGCTCACCGGCGGGGGGAACCAAAAACATTCAGTACTTC. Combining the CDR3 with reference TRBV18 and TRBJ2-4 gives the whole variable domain NAGVMQNPRHLVRRRGQEARLRCSPMKGHSHVYWYRQLPEEGLKFMVYLQKENIIDESGMPKERFSAEFPKEGPSILRIQQVVRGDSAAYFCASSPAGGTKNIQYFGAGTRLSVL.

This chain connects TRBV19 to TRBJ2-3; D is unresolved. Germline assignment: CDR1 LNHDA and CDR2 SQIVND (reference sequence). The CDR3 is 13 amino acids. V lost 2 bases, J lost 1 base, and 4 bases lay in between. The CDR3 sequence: CASSIRGTDTQYF. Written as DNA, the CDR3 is TGTGCCAGTAGTATACGAGGCACAGATACGCAGTATTTT.

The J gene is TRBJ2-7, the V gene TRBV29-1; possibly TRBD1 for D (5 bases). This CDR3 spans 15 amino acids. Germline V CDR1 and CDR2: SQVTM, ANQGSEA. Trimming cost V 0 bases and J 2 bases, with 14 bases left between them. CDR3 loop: CSVEDRQGRTYEQYF. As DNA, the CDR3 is TGCAGCGTTGAAGATCGTCAGGGAAGGACCTACGAGCAGTACTTC.

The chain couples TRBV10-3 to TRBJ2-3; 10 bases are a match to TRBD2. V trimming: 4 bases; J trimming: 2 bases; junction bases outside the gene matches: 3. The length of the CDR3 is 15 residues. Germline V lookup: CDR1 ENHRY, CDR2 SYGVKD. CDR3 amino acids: CAISGAGGSTDTQYF. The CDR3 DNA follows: TGTGCCATCAGTGGAGCGGGAGGGTCCACAGATACGCAGTATTTT.

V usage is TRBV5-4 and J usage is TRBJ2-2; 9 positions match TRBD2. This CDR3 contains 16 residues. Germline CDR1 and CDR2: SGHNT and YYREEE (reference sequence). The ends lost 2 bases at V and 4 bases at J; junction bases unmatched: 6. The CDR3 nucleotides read TGTGCCAGCAGCTTTGAGGCGGGAGGGGGCACCGGGGAGCTGTTTTTT. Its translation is CASSFEAGGGTGELFF. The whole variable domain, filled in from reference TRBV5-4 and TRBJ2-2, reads ETGVTQSPTHLIKTRGQQVTLRCSSQSGHNTVSWYQQALGQGPQFIFQYYREEENGRGNFPPRFSGLQFPNYSSELNVNALELDDSALYLCASSFEAGGGTGELFFGEGSRLTVL.

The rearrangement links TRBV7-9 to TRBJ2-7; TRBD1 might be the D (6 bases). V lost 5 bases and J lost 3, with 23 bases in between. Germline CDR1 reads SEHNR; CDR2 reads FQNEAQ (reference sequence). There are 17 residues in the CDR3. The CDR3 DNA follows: TGTGCCAGCAGCCCCAAAAACCCCGGGACAAGGAACTACGAGCAGTACTTC. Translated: CASSPKNPGTRNYEQYF.

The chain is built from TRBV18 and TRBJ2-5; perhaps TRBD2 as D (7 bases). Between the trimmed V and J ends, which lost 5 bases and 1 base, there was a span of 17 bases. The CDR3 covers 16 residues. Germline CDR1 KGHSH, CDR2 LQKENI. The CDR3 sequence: CASSERGASVQETQYF. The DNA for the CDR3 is TGTGCCAGCTCAGAACGGGGGGCTAGCGTCCAAGAGACCCAGTACTTC.

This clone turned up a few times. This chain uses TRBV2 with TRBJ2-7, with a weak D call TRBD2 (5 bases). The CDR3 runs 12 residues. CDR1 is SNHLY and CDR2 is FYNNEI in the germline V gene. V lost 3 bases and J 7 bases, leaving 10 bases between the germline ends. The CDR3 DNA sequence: TGTGCCAGCAGTGAGCCTAGAGGGGAGCAGTACTTC. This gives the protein CASSEPRGEQYF.

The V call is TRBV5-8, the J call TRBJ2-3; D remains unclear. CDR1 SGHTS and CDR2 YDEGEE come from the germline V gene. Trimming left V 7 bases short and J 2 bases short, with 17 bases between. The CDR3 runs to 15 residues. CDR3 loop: CASLRQAIATDTQYF. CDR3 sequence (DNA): TGTGCCAGCCTCCGGCAGGCCATCGCCACAGATACGCAGTATTTT.

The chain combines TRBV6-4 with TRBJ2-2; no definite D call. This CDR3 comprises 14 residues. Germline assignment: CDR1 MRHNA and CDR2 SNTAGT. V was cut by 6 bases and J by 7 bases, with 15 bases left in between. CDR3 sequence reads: CASSSYSLGGELFF. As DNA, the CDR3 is TGTGCCAGCAGCTCCTACTCCCTTGGCGGGGAGCTGTTTTTT.

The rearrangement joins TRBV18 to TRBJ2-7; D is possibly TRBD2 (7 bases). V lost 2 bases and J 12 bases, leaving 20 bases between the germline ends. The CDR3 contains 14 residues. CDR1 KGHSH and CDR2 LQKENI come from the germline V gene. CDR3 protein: CASSPGGGTYGLYF. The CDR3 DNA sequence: TGTGCCAGCTCACCAGGGGGAGGGACATATGGACTGTACTTC.

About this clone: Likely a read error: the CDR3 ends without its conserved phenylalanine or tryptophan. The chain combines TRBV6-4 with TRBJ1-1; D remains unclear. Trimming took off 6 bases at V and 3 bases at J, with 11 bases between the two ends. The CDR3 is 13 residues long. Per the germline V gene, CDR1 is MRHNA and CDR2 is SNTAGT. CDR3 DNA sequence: TGTGCCAGCAGCCCGGGGAGAGACACTGAAGCTTTCCTT. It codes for CASSPGRDTEAFL.

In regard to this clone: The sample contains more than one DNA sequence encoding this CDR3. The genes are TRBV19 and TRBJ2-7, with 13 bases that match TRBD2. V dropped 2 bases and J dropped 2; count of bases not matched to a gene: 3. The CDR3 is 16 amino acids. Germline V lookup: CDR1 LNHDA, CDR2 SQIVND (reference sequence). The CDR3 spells CASSIQTSGRPYEQYF. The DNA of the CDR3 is TGTGCCAGTAGTATACAGACTAGCGGGAGGCCCTACGAGCAGTACTTC.